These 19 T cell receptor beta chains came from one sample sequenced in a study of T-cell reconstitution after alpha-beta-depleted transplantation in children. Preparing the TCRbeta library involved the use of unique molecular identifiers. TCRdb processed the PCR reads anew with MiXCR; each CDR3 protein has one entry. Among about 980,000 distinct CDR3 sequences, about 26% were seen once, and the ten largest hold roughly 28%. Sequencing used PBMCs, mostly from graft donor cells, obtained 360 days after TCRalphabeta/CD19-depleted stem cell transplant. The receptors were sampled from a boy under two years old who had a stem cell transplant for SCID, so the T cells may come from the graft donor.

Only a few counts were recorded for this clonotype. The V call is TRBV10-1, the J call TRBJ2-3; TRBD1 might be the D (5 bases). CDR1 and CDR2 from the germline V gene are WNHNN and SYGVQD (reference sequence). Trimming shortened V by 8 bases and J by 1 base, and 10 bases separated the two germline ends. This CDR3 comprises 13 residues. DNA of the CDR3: TGCGCCAGCGGGGCAGGCGGCACAGATACGCAGTATTTT. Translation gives CASGAGGTDTQYF.

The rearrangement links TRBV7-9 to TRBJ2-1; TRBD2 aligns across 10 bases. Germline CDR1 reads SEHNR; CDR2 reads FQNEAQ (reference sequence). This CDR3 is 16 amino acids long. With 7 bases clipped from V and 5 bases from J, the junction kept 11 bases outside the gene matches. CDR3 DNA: TGTGCCAGCAACCCCAGTAGCGGGGGGACCGACAATGAGCAGTTCTTC. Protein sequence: CASNPSSGGTDNEQFF.

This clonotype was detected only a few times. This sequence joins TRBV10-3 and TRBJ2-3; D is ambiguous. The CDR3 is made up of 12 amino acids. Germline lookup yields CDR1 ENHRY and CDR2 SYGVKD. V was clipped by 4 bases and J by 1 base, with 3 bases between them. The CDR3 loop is CAISGGTDTQYF. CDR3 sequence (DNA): TGTGCCATCAGTGGGGGCACAGATACGCAGTATTTT.

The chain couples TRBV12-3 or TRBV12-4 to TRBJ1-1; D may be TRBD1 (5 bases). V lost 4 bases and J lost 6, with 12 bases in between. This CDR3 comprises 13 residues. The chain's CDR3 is CASSSQGSAEAFF. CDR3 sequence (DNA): TGTGCCAGCAGTTCGCAGGGATCGGCTGAAGCTTTCTTT.

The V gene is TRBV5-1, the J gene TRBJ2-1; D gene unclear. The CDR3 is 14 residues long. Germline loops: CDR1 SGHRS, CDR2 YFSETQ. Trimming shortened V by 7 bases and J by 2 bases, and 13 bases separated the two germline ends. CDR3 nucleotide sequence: TGCGCCAGCCGGAGTTATGGGACCTACAATGAGCAGTTCTTC. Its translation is CASRSYGTYNEQFF.

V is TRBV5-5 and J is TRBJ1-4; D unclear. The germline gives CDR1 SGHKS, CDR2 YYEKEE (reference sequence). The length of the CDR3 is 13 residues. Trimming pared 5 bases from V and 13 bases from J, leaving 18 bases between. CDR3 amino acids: CASSRLPGQRLFF. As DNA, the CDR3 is TGTGCCAGCAGTCGGCTGCCTGGGCAAAGACTGTTTTTT.

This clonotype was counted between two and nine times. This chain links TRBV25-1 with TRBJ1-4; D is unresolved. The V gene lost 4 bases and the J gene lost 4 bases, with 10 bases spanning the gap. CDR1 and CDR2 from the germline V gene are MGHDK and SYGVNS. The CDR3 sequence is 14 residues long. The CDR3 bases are TGTGCCAGCAGTGTTGGGGAAATTAATGAAAAACTGTTTTTT. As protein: CASSVGEINEKLFF. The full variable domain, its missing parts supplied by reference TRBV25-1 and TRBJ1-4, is EADIYQTPRYLVIGTGKKITLECSQTMGHDKMYWYQQDPGMELHLIHYSYGVNSTEKGDLSSESTVSRIRTEHFPLTLESARPSHTSQYLCASSVGEINEKLFFGSGTQLSVL.

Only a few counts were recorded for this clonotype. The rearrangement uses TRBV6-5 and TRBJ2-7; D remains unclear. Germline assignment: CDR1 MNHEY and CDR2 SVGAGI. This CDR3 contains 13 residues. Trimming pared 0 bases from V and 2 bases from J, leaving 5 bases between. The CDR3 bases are TGTGCCAGCAGTTACTCAGCCCCCTACGAGCAGTACTTC. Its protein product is CASSYSAPYEQYF.

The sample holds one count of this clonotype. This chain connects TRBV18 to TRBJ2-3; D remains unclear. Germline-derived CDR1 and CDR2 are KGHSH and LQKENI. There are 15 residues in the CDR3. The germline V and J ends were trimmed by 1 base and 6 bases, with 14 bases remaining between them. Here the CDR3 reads CASSPQAGYYDTQYF. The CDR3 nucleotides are TGTGCCAGCTCACCACAGGCTGGGTACTACGATACGCAGTATTTT.

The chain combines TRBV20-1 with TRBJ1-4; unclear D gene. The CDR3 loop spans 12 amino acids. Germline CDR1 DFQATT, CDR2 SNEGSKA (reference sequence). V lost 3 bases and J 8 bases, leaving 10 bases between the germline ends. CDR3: CSASRLSEKLFF. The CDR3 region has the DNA TGCAGTGCTAGCCGCTTAAGCGAAAAACTGTTTTTT.

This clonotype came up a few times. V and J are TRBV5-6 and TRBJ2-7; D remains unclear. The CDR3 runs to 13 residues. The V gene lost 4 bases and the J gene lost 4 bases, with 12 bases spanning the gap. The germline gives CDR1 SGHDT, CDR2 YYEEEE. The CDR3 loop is CASSDRQSYEQYF. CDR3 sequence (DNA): TGTGCCAGCAGCGACCGACAATCGTACGAGCAGTACTTC.

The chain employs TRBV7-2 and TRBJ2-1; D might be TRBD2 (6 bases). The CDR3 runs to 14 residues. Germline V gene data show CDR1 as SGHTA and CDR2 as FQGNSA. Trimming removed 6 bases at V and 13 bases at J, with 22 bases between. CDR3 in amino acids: CASSATIGGAYQFF. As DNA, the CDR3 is TGTGCCAGCAGTGCGACCATTGGCGGGGCGTACCAGTTCTTC. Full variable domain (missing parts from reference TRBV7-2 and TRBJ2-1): GAGVSQSPSNKVTEKGKDVELRCDPISGHTALYWYRQSLGQGLEFLIYFQGNSAPDKSGLPSDRFSAERTGGSVSTLTIQRTQQEDSAVYLCASSATIGGAYQFFGPGTRLTVL.

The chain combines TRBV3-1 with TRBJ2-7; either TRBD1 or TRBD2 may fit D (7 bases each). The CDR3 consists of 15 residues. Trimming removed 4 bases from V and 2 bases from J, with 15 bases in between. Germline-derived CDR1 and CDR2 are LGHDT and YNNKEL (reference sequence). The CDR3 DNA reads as TGTGCCAGCAGCCGAGCAGGGGGGGCGGCCTACGAGCAGTACTTC. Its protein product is CASSRAGGAAYEQYF.

The CDR3 DNA sequence: TGCAGTGCTAGGGCGGGGGGTGTAAACACCGGGGAGCTGTTTTTT. This sequence encodes CSARAGGVNTGELFF. J is TRBJ2-2 and V is TRBV20-1; 8 bases align to TRBD2. Trimming at V came to 3 bases and at J to 2 bases, leaving 5 bases not matched to a gene. CDR3 length equals 15 residues. The germline V gene encodes CDR1 DFQATT and CDR2 SNEGSKA (reference sequence).

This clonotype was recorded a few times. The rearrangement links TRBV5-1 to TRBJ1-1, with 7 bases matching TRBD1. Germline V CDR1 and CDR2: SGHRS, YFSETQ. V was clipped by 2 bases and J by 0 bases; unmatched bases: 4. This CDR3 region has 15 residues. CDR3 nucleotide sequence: TGCGCCAGCAGCTTAGGGGGCGCGGTGAACACTGAAGCTTTCTTT. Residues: CASSLGGAVNTEAFF.

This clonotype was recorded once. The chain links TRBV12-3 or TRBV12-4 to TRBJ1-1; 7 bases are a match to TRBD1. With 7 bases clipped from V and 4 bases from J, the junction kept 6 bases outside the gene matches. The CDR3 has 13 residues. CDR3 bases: TGTGCCAGCAAACTACAGGGGAGCACTGAAGCTTTCTTT. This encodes CASKLQGSTEAFF.

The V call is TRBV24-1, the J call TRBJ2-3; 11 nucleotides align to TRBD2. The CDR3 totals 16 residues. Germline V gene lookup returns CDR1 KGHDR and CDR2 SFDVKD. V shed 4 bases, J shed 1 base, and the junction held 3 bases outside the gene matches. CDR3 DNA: TGTGCCACCAGTGACCCACTAGCGGGGGGCACAGATACGCAGTATTTT. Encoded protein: CATSDPLAGGTDTQYF.

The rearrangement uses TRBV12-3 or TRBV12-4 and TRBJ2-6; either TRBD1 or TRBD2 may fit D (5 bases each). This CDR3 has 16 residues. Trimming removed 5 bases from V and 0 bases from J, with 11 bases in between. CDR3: CASSPGTNSGANVLTF. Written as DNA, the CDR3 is TGTGCCAGCAGTCCCGGGACGAACTCTGGGGCCAACGTCCTGACTTTC.

The CDR3 loop reads CASSNIAGTPSYNEQFF. The CDR3 coding sequence is TGCGCCAGCAGCAACATTGCCGGGACTCCTTCCTACAATGAGCAGTTCTTC. The V call is TRBV5-1, the J call TRBJ2-1; D is possibly TRBD2 (6 bases). Germline lookup yields CDR1 SGHRS and CDR2 YFSETQ. The CDR3 extends over 17 amino acids. V was clipped by 4 bases and J by 1 base, with 18 bases between them.